This TCR beta chain stems from a study of identical twins. The table lists this clonotype with a few counts. What it binds is unknown. CDR3 length: 12 residues. V was clipped by 4 bases and J by 4 bases, with 8 bases between them. CDR1 and CDR2 from the germline V gene are DFQATT and SNEGSKA (reference sequence). Template switching added a universal primer site; cDNA carried unique molecular identifiers. TCRdb analysed the 5' RACE reads with MiXCR anew, one entry per CDR3 protein. This sample has 420,000 or so distinct CDR3 sequences, with about 18% found just once. Findings and limits, study-wide: Excess sharing by twins proved weaker in beta out-of-frame sequences. Monozygotic twins shared more out-of-frame TCR alpha than recombination models predicted.

The sample comprised naive T cells sorted from blood. This chain links TRBV20-1 with TRBJ1-3, with D hard to call. The receptor's source is a man aged 50-60 years in good health. CDR3 nucleotides: TGCAGTGCTACGGGATTAGGAAACACCATATATTTT. This encodes CSATGLGNTIYF.